This T cell receptor beta chain was identified in a study of cytomegalovirus exposure and HLA in healthy donors. Background on the study: Prior work identified about 120 million unique TCR beta sequences in about 179 million T cells.

The CDR3 totals 13 residues. V gave up 10 bases and J gave up 15 bases; unmatched junction bases: 18. The germline V gene has CDR1 MNHEY and CDR2 SVGAGI. PCR primers comprised 60 Vbeta and 13 Jbeta primers. Measured with immunoSEQ multiplex PCR; TCRdb has only the in-frame clones, and not every one. The repertoire holds approximately 150,000 clones, with roughly three quarters as singletons. Study observations and caveats: The productive fraction for most TCR beta V segments was about 90% or about 30% in an earlier analysis. With further analysis later on, most CMV-associated TCR beta chains appeared HLA-restricted.

In regard to this clone: Antigen: not known.

This receptor was taken from a male donor in good health and CMV-seropositive. The chain employs TRBV6-5 and TRBJ2-1; TRBD1 aligns across 7 bases. The sequenced sample consisted of PBMCs. CDR3 sequence reads: CATLRGGGEVMFF. The CDR3 nucleotides read TGTGCCACTCTTAGAGGGGGCGGAGAGGTTATGTTCTTC.